This T cell receptor beta chain was recorded in a study of human T cells and chemical hapten exposure. TCRdb re-called the RACE reads through MiXCR, storing one row per CDR3 protein. The table includes over 55,000 distinct CDR3 sequences, around 12% detected once. This clonotype was observed at least ten times. Its matching antigen is unknown. One end of the junction varies from germline; a read error may be responsible. The CDR3 contains 15 residues. Germline lookup yields CDR1 SSHAT and CDR2 FNYEAQ (reference sequence). Time point indicated: patch test 3, about 24 weeks after DPC sensitization. Treatment given: therapeutic diphenylcyclopropenone sensitization with weekly scalp DPC. Blood sampling occurred before each patch-test application. The authors' total RNA extraction used unfractionated whole blood. Regarding the study as a whole: Because they had alopecia, donors may respond immunologically unlike healthy people.

Sample: whole blood, taken in connection with sensitization to the hapten diphenylcyclopropenone (DPC). This chain connects TRBV7-7 to TRBJ2-1; either TRBD1 or TRBD2 may supply D (6 bases each). The receptor's source is a man aged 30 to 45 with alopecia areata. Some clones in this sample may be carry-over from other donors' samples. CDR3 in amino acids: CASSPSEGTRGEQFF. CDR3 DNA: TGTGCTAGCAGCCCTAGCGAGGGGACCAGGGGTGAGCAGTTCTTC. The full variable domain, rest sourced from reference TRBV7-7 and TRBJ2-1, is GAGVSQSPRYKVTKRGQDVTLRCDPISSHATLYWYQQALGQGPEFLTYFNYEAQPDKSGLPSDRFSAERPEGSISTLTIQRTEQRDSAMYRCASSPSEGTRGEQFFGPGTRLTVL.